This T cell receptor (beta chain) was sequenced in a study of type 1 regulatory T cells. Via MiXCR, TCRdb re-called the reads, giving one row per CDR3 protein. The top ten clones hold about 8% of a sample with about 68,000 distinct CDR3 sequences, around 68% of them seen once. Of note for this clonotype: Its antigen is still unknown.

V was shortened by 2 bases and J by 7 bases, with 14 bases between the two germline ends. CDR1 is MDHEN and CDR2 is SYDVKM in the germline V gene. The CDR3 runs 14 residues. Sequenced material: cultured T cells, either the whole culture or a sorted T cell fraction (not recorded which). This sample's subset: Tr1-enriched cell product generated in vitro against host alloantigens. The genes are TRBV28 and TRBJ2-5; D is perhaps TRBD1 (5 bases). This clonotype was sampled from a human donor in good health. The CDR3 loop reads CASSLSVGPRTQYF. The CDR3 DNA follows: TGTGCCAGCAGTTTAAGTGTGGGGCCCCGGACCCAGTACTTC.